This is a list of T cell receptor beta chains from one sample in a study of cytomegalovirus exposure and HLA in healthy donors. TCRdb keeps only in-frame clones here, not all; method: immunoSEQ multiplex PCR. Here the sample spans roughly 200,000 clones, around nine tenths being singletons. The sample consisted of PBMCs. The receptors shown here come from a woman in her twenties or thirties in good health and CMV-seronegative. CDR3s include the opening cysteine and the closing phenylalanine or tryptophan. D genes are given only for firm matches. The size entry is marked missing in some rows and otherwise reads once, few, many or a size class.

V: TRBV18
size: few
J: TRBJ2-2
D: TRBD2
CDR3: CASSPEGLADTGELFF
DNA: TGTGCCAGCTCACCAGAGGGACTAGCGGATACCGGGGAGCTGTTTTTT

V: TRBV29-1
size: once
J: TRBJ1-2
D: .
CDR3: CSVGEGFNGYTF
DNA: TGCAGCGTTGGGGAGGGTTTTAATGGCTACACCTTC

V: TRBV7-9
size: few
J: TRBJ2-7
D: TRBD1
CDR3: CASSLEGQVIYEQYF
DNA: TGTGCCAGCAGCTTAGAGGGACAGGTGATCTACGAGCAGTACTTC

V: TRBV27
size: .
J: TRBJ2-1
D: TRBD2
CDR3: CASSLSYSSGKNEQFF
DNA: TGTGCCAGCAGTTTATCGTATTCTAGCGGGAAGAATGAGCAGTTCTTC

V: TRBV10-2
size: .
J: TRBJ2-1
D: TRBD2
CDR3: CASKAGGSYNEQFF
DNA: TGCGCCAGCAAAGCGGGGGGTTCCTACAATGAGCAGTTCTTC

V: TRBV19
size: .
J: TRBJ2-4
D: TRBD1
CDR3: CASSTWDRGAKNIQYF
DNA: TGTGCCAGTAGTACTTGGGACAGGGGAGCCAAAAACATTCAGTACTTC

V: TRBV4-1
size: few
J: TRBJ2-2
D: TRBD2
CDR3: CASSDLAAGELFF
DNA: TGCGCCAGCAGCGATCTAGCGGCCGGGGAGCTGTTTTTT

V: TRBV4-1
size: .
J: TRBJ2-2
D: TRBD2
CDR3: CASSQSGLAGSPNTGELFF
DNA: TGCGCCAGCAGCCAATCGGGACTAGCGGGATCGCCGAACACCGGGGAGCTGTTTTTT

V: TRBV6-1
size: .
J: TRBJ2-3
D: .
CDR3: CASSEWQGDTQYF
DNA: TGTGCCAGCAGTGAATGGCAGGGGGATACGCAGTATTTT

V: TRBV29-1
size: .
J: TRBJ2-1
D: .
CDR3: CSVERTLGYYNEQFF
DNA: TGCAGCGTTGAAAGGACTCTTGGCTACTACAATGAGCAGTTCTTC

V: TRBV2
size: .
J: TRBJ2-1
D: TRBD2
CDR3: CASSHLSGRSDEQFF
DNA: TGTGCCAGCAGCCACCTCAGCGGGAGGTCCGATGAGCAGTTCTTC

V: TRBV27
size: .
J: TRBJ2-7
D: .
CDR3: CASSPNWQTNPYEQYF
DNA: TGTGCCAGCAGCCCCAACTGGCAAACTAACCCCTACGAGCAGTACTTC

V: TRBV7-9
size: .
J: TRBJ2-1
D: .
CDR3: CASSLSLASSSYNEQFF
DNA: TGTGCCAGCAGCTTAAGTCTAGCGTCCAGCTCCTACAATGAGCAGTTCTTC

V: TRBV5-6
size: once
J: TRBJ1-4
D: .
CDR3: CASSVLGAGELFF
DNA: TGTGCCAGCAGCGTACTAGGGGCGGGAGAACTGTTTTTT

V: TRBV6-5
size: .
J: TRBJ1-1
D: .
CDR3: CASSPYRAEGTEAFF
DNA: TGTGCCAGCAGTCCCTACAGGGCTGAGGGCACTGAAGCTTTCTTT

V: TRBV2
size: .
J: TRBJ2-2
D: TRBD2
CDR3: CASSEDGLADTGELFF
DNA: TGTGCCAGCAGCGAGGACGGACTAGCGGACACCGGGGAGCTGTTTTTT

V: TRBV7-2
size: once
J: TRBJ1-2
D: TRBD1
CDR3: CASRPGTGGGYGYTF
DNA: TGTGCCAGCAGACCCGGGACAGGGGGCGGCTATGGCTACACCTTC

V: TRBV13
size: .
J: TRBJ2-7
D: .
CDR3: CASSYRQELSSYEQYF
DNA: TGTGCCAGCAGCTACCGACAGGAACTTAGCTCCTACGAGCAGTACTTC

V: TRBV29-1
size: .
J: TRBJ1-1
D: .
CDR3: CSVRGLLSTEAFF
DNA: TGCAGCGTTCGGGGATTACTGAGCACTGAAGCTTTCTTT

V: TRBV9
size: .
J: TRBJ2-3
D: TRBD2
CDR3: CASSVGLAGGRDTQYF
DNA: TGTGCCAGCAGCGTAGGACTAGCGGGAGGAAGGGATACGCAGTATTTT

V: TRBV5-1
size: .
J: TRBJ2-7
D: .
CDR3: CASSLDNRDAYEQYF
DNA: TGCGCCAGCAGCTTGGATAACAGGGATGCCTACGAGCAGTACTTC

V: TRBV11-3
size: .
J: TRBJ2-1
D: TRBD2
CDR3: CASSPGRSSGRNNEQFF
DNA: TGTGCCAGCAGCCCAGGACGGTCTAGCGGGAGAAACAATGAGCAGTTCTTC

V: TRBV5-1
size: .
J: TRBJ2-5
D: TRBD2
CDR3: CASSSWGGGSLETQYF
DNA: TGCGCCAGCAGCTCCTGGGGTGGCGGGAGTCTCGAGACCCAGTACTTC

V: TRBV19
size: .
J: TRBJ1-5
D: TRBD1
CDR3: CASSTKGQGGSQPQHF
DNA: TGTGCCAGTAGTACGAAGGGACAGGGTGGATCTCAGCCCCAGCATTTT

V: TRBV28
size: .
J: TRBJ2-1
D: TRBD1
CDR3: CASSKPGQGNNEQFF
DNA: TGTGCCAGCAGCAAACCGGGACAGGGGAACAATGAGCAGTTCTTC

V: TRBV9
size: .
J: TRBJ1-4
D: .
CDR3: CASSVGPGFQEKLFF
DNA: TGTGCCAGCAGCGTAGGCCCGGGGTTTCAGGAAAAACTGTTTTTT

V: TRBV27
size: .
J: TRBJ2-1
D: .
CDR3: CASTVSGGYNEQFF
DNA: TGTGCCAGCACCGTAAGTGGAGGGTACAATGAGCAGTTCTTC

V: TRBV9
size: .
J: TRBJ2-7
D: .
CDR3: CASSVAPAYEQYF
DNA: TGTGCCAGCAGCGTAGCTCCGGCCTACGAGCAGTACTTC

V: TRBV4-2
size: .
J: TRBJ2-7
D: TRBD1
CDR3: CASSQDLGTAEQYF
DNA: TGTGCCAGCAGCCAAGATCTGGGGACAGCGGAGCAGTACTTC

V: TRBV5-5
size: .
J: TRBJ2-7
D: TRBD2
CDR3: CASSLAPGLAGARYEQYF
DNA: TGTGCCAGCAGCTTGGCCCCTGGACTAGCGGGGGCCCGATACGAGCAGTACTTC

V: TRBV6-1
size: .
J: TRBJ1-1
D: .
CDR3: CASRELQLNEAFF
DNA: TGTGCCAGCAGGGAACTACAGCTAAATGAAGCTTTCTTT

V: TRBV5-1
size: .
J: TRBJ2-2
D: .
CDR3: CASSPTIPGELFF
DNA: TGCGCCAGCAGCCCAACAATCCCCGGGGAGCTGTTTTTT

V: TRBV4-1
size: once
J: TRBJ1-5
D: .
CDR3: CASSTGHYSNQPQHF
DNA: TGCGCCAGCTCAACGGGACATTATAGCAATCAGCCCCAGCATTTT

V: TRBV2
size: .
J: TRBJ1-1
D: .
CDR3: CASAQLTSNTEAFF
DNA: TGTGCCAGCGCACAGCTAACCTCGAACACTGAAGCTTTCTTT

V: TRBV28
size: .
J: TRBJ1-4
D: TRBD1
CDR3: CASSDSGTGGANEKLFF
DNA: TGTGCCAGCAGTGACTCCGGGACAGGGGGTGCTAATGAAAAACTGTTTTTT

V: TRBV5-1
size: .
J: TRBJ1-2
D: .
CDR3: CASSLRAGGYGYTF
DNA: TGCGCCAGCAGCTTGCGCGCAGGTGGCTATGGCTACACCTTC

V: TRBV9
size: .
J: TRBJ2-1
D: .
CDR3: CATSRSPGSEQFF
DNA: TGTGCCACCTCGAGGTCGCCCGGGAGTGAGCAGTTCTTC

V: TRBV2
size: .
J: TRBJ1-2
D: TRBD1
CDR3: CASTLEDRASSGYTF
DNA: TGTGCCAGCACCCTCGAGGACAGGGCAAGTAGTGGCTACACCTTC

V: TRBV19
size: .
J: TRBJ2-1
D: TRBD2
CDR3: CASRSIAGGPYNEQFF
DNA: TGTGCCAGTCGTTCGATAGCGGGGGGGCCCTACAATGAGCAGTTCTTC

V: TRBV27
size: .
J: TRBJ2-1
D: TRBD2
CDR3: CASRLGLAGAVDNEQFF
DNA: TGTGCCAGCAGATTGGGACTAGCGGGAGCGGTGGACAATGAGCAGTTCTTC

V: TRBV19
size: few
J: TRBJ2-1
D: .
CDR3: CASSIFVRDEQFF
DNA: TGTGCCAGTAGTATTTTTGTCCGGGATGAGCAGTTCTTC

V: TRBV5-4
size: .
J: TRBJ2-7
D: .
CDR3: CASSSSAGELEQYF
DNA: TGTGCCAGCAGCTCCTCGGCAGGGGAGCTCGAGCAGTACTTC

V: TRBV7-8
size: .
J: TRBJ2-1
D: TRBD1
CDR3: CASSFQGARSNEQFF
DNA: TGTGCCAGCAGCTTCCAGGGGGCGCGAAGCAATGAGCAGTTCTTC

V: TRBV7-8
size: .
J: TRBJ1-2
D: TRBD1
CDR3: CASSFNRGKDGYTF
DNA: TGTGCCAGCAGCTTTAACAGGGGAAAAGATGGCTACACCTTC

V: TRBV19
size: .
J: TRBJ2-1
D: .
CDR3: CASSILPPGNEQFF
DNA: TGTGCCAGTAGTATTCTCCCCCCAGGAAATGAGCAGTTCTTC

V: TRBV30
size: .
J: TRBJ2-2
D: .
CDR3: CAWRTVGELFF
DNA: TGTGCCTGGAGGACAGTCGGGGAGCTGTTTTTT

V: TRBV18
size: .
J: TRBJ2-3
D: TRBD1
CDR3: CASSRDRGTTDTQYF
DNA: TGTGCCAGCTCCCGGGACAGGGGGACGACAGATACGCAGTATTTT

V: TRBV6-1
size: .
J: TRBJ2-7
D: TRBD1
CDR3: CASSPRDRGYEQYF
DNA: TGTGCCAGCAGTCCTCGGGACAGGGGCTACGAGCAGTACTTC

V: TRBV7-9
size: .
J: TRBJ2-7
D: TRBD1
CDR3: CASSTNRDRGLHEQYF
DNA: TGTGCCAGCAGCACTAACCGGGACAGGGGGCTCCACGAGCAGTACTTC

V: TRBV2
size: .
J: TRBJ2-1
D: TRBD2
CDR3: CASRRQLAGDSYNEQFF
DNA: TGTGCCAGCAGACGGCAATTAGCGGGAGACTCCTACAATGAGCAGTTCTTC

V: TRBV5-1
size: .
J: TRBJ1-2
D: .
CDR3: CASSLDGGSRGYTF
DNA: TGCGCCAGCAGCTTGGATGGCGGTTCCCGCGGCTACACCTTC

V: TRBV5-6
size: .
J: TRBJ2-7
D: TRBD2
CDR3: CASSLERGDYEQYF
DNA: TGTGCCAGCAGCTTGGAGCGGGGGGACTACGAGCAGTACTTC

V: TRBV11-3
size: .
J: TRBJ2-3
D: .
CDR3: CASSLAGTQRDTQYF
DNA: TGTGCCAGCAGCTTGGCCGGGACACAGAGAGATACGCAGTATTTT

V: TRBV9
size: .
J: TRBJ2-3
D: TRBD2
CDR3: CASSVGAGAGDTQYF
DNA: TGTGCCAGCAGCGTAGGAGCGGGAGCGGGGGATACGCAGTATTTT

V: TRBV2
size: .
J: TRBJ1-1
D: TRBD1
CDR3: CASRGTGLNTEAFF
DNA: TGTGCCAGCAGGGGGACAGGGTTGAACACTGAAGCTTTCTTT

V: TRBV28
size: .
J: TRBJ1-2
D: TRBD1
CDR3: CASFAEGQGGRGYTF
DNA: TGTGCCAGCTTTGCCGAGGGACAGGGGGGGAGAGGCTACACCTTC

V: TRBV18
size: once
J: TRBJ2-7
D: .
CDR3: CASSRTSSYEQYF
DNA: TGTGCCAGCTCCCGAACCAGCTCCTACGAGCAGTACTTC

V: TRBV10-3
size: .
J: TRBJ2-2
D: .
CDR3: CAISEWEDTGELFF
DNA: TGTGCCATCAGTGAATGGGAGGACACCGGGGAGCTGTTTTTT

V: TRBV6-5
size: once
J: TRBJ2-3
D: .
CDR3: CASSCSRRGDADTQYF
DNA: TGTGCCAGCAGTTGCTCGAGACGCGGGGATGCAGATACGCAGTATTTT